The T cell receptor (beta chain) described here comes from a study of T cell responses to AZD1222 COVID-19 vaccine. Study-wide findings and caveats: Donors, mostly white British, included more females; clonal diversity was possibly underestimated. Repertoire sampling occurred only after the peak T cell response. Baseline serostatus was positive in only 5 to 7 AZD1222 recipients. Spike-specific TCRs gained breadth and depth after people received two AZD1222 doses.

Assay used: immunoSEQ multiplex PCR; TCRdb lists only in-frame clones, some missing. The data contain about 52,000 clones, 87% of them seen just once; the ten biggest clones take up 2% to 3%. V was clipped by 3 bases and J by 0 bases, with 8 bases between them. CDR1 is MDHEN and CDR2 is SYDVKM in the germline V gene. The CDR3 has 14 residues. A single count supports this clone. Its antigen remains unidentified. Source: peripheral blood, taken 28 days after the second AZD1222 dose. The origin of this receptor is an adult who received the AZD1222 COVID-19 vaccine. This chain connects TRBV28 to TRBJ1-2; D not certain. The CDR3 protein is CASSFVDSNYGYTF. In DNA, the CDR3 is TGTGCCAGCAGTTTTGTGGACTCTAACTATGGCTACACCTTC.